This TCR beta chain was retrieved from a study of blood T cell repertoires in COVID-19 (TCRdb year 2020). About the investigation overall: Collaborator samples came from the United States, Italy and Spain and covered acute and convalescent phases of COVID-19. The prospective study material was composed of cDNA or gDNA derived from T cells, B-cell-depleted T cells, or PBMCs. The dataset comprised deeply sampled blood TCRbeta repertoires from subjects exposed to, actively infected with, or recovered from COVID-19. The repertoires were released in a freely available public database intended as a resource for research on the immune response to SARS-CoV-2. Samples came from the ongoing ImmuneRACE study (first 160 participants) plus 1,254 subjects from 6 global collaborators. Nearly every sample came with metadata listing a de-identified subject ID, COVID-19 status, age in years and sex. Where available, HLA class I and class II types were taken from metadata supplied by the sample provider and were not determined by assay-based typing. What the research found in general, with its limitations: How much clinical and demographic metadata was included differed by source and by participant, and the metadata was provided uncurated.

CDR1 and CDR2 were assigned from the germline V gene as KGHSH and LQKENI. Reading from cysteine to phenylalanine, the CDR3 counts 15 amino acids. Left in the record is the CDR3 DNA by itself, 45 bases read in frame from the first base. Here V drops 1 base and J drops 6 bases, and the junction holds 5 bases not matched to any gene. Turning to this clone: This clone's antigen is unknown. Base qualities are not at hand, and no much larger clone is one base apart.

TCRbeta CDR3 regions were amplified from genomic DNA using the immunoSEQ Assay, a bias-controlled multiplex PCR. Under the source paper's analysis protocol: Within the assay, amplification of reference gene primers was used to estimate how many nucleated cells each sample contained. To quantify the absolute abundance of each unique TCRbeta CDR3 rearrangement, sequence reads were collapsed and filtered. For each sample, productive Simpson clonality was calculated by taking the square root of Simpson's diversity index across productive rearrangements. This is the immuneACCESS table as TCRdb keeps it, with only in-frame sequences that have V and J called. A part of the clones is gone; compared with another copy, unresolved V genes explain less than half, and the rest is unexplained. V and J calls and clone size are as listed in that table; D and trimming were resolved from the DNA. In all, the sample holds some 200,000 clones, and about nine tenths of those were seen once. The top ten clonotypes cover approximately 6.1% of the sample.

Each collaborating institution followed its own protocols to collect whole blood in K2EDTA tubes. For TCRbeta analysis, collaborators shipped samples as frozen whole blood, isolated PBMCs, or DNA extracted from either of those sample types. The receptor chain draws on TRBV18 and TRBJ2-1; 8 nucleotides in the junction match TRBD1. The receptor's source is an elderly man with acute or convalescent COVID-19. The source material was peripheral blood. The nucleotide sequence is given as TGTGCCAGCTCACCACTTGGGACAGGTTCCAATGAGCAGTTCTTC. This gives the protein CASSPLGTGSNEQFF.